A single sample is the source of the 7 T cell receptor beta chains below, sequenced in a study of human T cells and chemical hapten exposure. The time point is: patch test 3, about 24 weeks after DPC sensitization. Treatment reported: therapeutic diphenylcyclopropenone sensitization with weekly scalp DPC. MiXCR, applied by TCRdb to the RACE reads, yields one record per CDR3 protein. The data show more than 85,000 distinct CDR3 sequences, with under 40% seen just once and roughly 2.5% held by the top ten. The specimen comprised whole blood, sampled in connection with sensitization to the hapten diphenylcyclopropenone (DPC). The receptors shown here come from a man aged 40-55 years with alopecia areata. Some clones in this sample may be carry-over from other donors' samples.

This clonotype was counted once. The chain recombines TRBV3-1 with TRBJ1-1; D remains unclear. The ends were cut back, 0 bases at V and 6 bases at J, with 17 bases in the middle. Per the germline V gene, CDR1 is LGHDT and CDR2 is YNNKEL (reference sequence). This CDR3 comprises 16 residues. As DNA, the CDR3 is TGTGCCAGCAGCCAAGATTGGGATGCGAGTCCCCCTGAAGCTTTCTTT. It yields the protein CASSQDWDASPPEAFF.

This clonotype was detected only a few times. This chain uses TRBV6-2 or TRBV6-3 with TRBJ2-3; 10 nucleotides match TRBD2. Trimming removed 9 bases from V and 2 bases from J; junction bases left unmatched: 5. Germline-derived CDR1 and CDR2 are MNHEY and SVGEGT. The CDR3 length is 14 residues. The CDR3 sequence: CASTSGIVTDTQYF. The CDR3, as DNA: TGTGCCAGTACTAGCGGGATAGTCACAGATACGCAGTATTTT.

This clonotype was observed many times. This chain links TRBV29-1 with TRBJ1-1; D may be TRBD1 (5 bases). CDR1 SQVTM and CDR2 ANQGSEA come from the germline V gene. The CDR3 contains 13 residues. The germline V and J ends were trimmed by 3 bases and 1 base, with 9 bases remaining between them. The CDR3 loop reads CSVEMTANTEAFF. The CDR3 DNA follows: TGCAGCGTTGAGATGACAGCGAACACTGAAGCTTTCTTT. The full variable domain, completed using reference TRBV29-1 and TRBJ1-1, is SAVISQKPSRDICQRGTSLTIQCQVDSQVTMMFWYRQQPGQSLTLIATANQGSEATYESGFVIDKFPISRPNLTFSTLTVSNMSPEDSSIYLCSVEMTANTEAFFGQGTRLTVV.

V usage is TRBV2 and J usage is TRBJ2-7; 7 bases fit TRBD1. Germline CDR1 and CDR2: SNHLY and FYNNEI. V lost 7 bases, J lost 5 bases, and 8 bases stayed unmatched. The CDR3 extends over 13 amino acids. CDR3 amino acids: CASTPRQGHEQYV. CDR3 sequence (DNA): TGTGCCAGCACTCCAAGACAGGGCCACGAGCAGTACGTC.

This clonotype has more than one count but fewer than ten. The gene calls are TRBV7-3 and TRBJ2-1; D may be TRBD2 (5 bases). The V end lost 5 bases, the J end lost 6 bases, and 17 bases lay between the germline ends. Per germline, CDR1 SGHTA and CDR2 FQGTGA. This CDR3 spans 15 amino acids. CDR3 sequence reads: CASSNGGPQANEQFF. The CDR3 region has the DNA TGTGCCAGCAGCAACGGCGGGCCCCAAGCCAATGAGCAGTTCTTC.

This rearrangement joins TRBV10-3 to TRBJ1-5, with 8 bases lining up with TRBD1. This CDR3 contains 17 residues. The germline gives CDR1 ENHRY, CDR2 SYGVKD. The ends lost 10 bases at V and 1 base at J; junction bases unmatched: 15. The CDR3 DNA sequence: TGTGCCACCGCCGGAGGGGAGACAGGGGCAAGCAATCAGCCCCAGCATTTT. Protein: CATAGGETGASNQPQHF.

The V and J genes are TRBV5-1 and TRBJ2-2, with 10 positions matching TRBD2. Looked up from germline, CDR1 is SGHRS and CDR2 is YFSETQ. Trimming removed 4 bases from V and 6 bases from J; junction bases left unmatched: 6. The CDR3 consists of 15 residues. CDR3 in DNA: TGCGCCAGCAGCGCGCTAGCGGGAGTAGCCGGGGAGCTGTTTTTT. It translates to CASSALAGVAGELFF.